A selection of T cell receptor beta chains follows, all from one sample in a study of blood T cell repertoires in COVID-19. Libraries were prepared by immunoSEQ multiplex PCR; TCRdb keeps only in-frame clonotypes and omits some of them. There are about 150,000 clones in the sample; roughly 84% occur only once, and 7.2% lies in the top ten. Sequencing input: peripheral blood. These receptors came from a woman in her 50s in a cohort sampled during active or convalescent COVID-19. Each CDR3 is given with its conserved first and last residue. The order of the fields is V gene, D gene, J gene, clone size, CDR3 DNA, CDR3 protein. The D gene is left open where the match is weak. Some rows mark clone size as missing; the rest say once, few, many or name a class of expanded clone.

TRBV7-6	TRBD1	TRBJ2-7	few	TGTGCCAGCAGCTCTAGAGAGCCGGGACAGGGGTTCTCCTACGAGCAGTACTTC	CASSSREPGQGFSYEQYF
TRBV10-2	TRBD1	TRBJ1-5	NA	TGCGCCAGCAGGGGGACAGGGAGGGGGAGTCAGCCCCAGCATTTT	CASRGTGRGSQPQHF
TRBV6-2/TRBV6-3	NA	TRBJ1-2	NA	TGTGCCAGCAGTTACGGAGGGTATGGCTACACCTTC	CASSYGGYGYTF
TRBV7-2	NA	TRBJ1-6	NA	TGTGCCAGCAGCGATACACTACAGGGATTGAAATCACCCCTCCACTTT	CASSDTLQGLKSPLHF
TRBV24-1	TRBD1	TRBJ1-2	NA	TGTGCCACCAGTGACGGGACAGCTTATGGCTACACCTTC	CATSDGTAYGYTF
TRBV5-4	TRBD2	TRBJ2-7	NA	TGTGCCAGCAGCTTGGTAGCTAGCGGGGGGGTATACGAGCAGTACTTC	CASSLVASGGVYEQYF
TRBV7-2	NA	TRBJ1-2	NA	TGTGCCAGCAGCTTGATGGGGGCGGCTAGCTATGGCTACACCTTC	CASSLMGAASYGYTF
TRBV4-1	NA	TRBJ2-7	NA	TGCGCCAGCAGCCAAGATCGTGGAGCAGATTACGAGCAGTACTTC	CASSQDRGADYEQYF
TRBV3-1/TRBV3-2	NA	TRBJ2-4	NA	TGTGCCAGCAGCCAAGGTTCGGAGGGTCACATTCAGTACTTC	CASSQGSEGHIQYF
TRBV6-5	NA	TRBJ2-7	NA	TGTGCCAGCAGAAGAGGAGAGGTCTACTACGAGCAGTACTTC	CASRRGEVYYEQYF
TRBV28	NA	TRBJ1-2	NA	TGTGCCAGCACTCGACAGACTGGGGGCTACACCTTC	CASTRQTGGYTF
TRBV11-2	NA	TRBJ1-2	NA	TGTGCCAGCAGCTTAGACAGGGAAGATTCAGGCTACACCTTC	CASSLDREDSGYTF
TRBV18	TRBD1	TRBJ1-2	NA	TGTGCCAGCTCACCGGAGGGACAGTCCCGGGGCTACACCTTC	CASSPEGQSRGYTF
TRBV7-2	TRBD1	TRBJ2-7	NA	TGTGCCAGCAGCTACATAGGACAGGGGAGCGAGCAGTACTTC	CASSYIGQGSEQYF
TRBV5-1	TRBD2	TRBJ2-3	NA	TGCGCCAGCAGCTTGGTTCCGCGGGGGACGACGGATACGCAGTATTTT	CASSLVPRGTTDTQYF
TRBV12-3/TRBV12-4	TRBD1	TRBJ1-2	few	TGTGCCAGCAGTTTAGCCAGGGGGATTGGCTACACCTTC	CASSLARGIGYTF
TRBV4-1	TRBD1	TRBJ1-5	NA	TGCGCCAGCAGCCAAGTTTATAGGACAGGGAGTTTTGATCAGCCCCAGCATTTT	CASSQVYRTGSFDQPQHF
TRBV7-3	TRBD1	TRBJ1-1	NA	TGTGCCAGCAGCCCCACAGGACAGGGTAAGCTTAGTACGGCTGAAGCTTTCTTT	CASSPTGQGKLSTAEAFF
TRBV10-3	NA	TRBJ1-6	NA	TGTGCCATCAGTGAAAGAGGCTCCTATAATTCACCCCTCCACTTT	CAISERGSYNSPLHF
TRBV12-3/TRBV12-4	NA	TRBJ1-2	NA	TGTGCCAGCAGTGCCGGGAGCAACTATGGCCACACCTTC	CASSAGSNYGHTF
TRBV2	TRBD1	TRBJ2-1	once	TGTGCCAGCCAAGCCACAGGGGGAGTACCTGAGTACAATGAGCAGTTCTTC	CASQATGGVPEYNEQFF
TRBV4-3	TRBD1	TRBJ2-5	NA	TGCGCCAGCAGCCCAGGGGGCGCCTGGGAGACCCAGTACTTC	CASSPGGAWETQYF
TRBV9	NA	TRBJ2-7	NA	TGTGCCAGCTACTACGAGCAGTACTTC	CASYYEQYF